This T cell receptor (beta chain) was identified in a study of Tregs in tolerant kidney transplant recipients. Sequenced by immunoSEQ multiplex PCR; TCRdb stores in-frame clones only, minus some. This table holds roughly 9,400 clones, roughly half found once. This CDR3 is 16 amino acids long. Germline V gene data show CDR1 as KGHSH and CDR2 as LQKENI. Trimming shortened V by 0 bases and J by 4 bases, and 14 bases separated the two germline ends. In this sample, this clone is medium-sized. Its antigen is not identified. Study results and caveats: Few patients were studied, so findings need validation in larger groups.

The sequence was collected from a human donor in good health. The rearrangement joins TRBV18 to TRBJ2-3, with D uncertain. Sequencing was performed on CD4+ T cells from blood cultured with allogeneic cells. CDR3 coding DNA: TGTGCCAGCTCACCACCGGCCCCCACGGGCGCAGATACGCAGTATTTT. It codes for CASSPPAPTGADTQYF.